This T cell receptor (beta chain) was identified in a study of cytomegalovirus exposure and HLA in healthy donors. Study results and caveats: Reports described diagnosis of cytomegalovirus status by the classifier as highly specific and sensitive. Earlier analysis yielded a pattern in which most TCR beta V segments were productive about 90% or about 30% of the time. Most TCR sequences were uncommon, yet certain public TCRs appeared in many donors.

Only one count was recorded for this clone. Antigen unknown. PCR was performed using 60 Vbeta and 13 Jbeta primers. Some clones are missing from TCRdb's copy, which holds only in-frame ones; the method was immunoSEQ multiplex PCR. Of around 200,000 clones listed, 80% to 85% were seen once; the top ten hold more than 1.5%. This clonotype was obtained from a man aged 50-59 years in good health and CMV-seronegative. The sequenced sample was PBMCs.

This chain's CDR3 is CAISESKEPSYEQYF. The CDR3 DNA is TGTGCCATCAGTGAGTCTAAGGAGCCATCCTACGAGCAGTACTTC. The V and J genes are TRBV10-3 and TRBJ2-7, with D unresolved. Trimming cost V 0 bases and J 1 base, with 10 bases left between them. This CDR3 spans 15 amino acids. CDR1 and CDR2 (germline): ENHRY, SYGVKD.